This TCR beta chain was documented in a study of molecular identifiers for immune sequencing clone quantification. Whole-study context: Five portions were made in replicates from RNA of approximately 22,000 or 94,000 naive CD8 cells, and four underwent sequencing. Findings and limits, study-wide: Clones that had above 20 RNA copies took up over 99% of effector molecules but under 1% in naive cells. Identical barcode-sharing TCR molecules could lead to underestimated sizes for highly expanded clones.

Sorted inputs of 20,000 to 1,000,000 cells, with 10%, 30% or 50% RNA, yielded naive CD8 libraries. The CDR3 totals 14 residues. Germline V lookup: CDR1 LGHNA, CDR2 YSLEER. TCRdb recomputed calls from the PCR reads with MiXCR, one row per CDR3 protein. The sample includes approximately 100,000 distinct CDR3 sequences, under 40% of them seen just once. In the case of this clonotype: Its cognate antigen is unknown. One end of the junction does not line up with germline, which may come from a read error.

The sequenced sample consisted of naive CD8+ T cells from blood, with Jurkat cell RNA spiked in. Subset: FACS-sorted CD8+CD4-CCR7+CD45RA+ naive T cells. V and J are TRBV4-3 and TRBJ1-4; no clear D gene. The TCR sequence derives from a human donor in good health. Some libraries in this study had Jurkat cell RNA spiked in. The CDR3 region is CASSQESTQEKLYF. The CDR3 coding sequence is TGCGCCAGCAGCCAAGAGTCCACCCAGGAAAAACTGTATTTT.